Sequencing of this T cell receptor (beta chain) was carried out in a study of molecular identifiers for immune sequencing clone quantification. Findings and caveats of the study: Whereas clones above 20 RNA copies held under 1% of naive-cell molecules, they held over 99% of effector molecules. For highly expanded clones, sizes could be underestimated when identical TCR molecules share a barcode. Among 1 million or so naive cells, as was reported, spiked Jurkat TCR RNA from one cell was detectable.

This clonotype has a count of ten or more. Its antigen remains unidentified. TCRdb ran MiXCR on the PCR reads and lists one entry per CDR3 protein. The sample lists 70,000 to 95,000 distinct CDR3 sequences; 15% to 20% were seen once. The receptor was isolated from a human donor in good health. Some libraries in this study had Jurkat cell RNA spiked in. Sequencing was done on a sample of naive CD8+ T cells from blood, with Jurkat cell RNA spiked in. The subset denotes: FACS-sorted CD8+CD4-CCR7+CD45RA+ naive T cells.

CDR3 in amino acids: CASSLGVAFYEQYF. The CDR3 nucleotides read TGTGCCAGCAGCTTAGGGGTAGCGTTCTACGAGCAGTACTTC. This sequence joins TRBV7-9 and TRBJ2-7, with D possibly being TRBD2 (5 bases). V was clipped by 1 base and J by 3 bases, with 10 bases between them. This CDR3 is built from 14 residues. Germline CDR1 SEHNR, CDR2 FQNEAQ (reference sequence).